A selection of T cell receptor beta chains follows, all from one sample in a study of cytomegalovirus exposure and HLA in healthy donors. TCRdb's copy holds only in-frame clones and misses some; the assay was immunoSEQ multiplex PCR. The table lists tens of thousands of clones, nearly 70% of them singletons. The specimen was PBMCs. The source is a man aged 45-65 years in good health and CMV-seronegative. Both conserved end residues are part of each CDR3. D genes are given only for firm matches. The size entry is marked missing in some rows and otherwise reads once, few, many or a size class.

v_call	clone_size	d_call	j_call	cdr3_nt	cdr3_aa
TRBV4-2	-	TRBD2	TRBJ2-5	TGTGCCAGCAGCCAAGGAGTAGCGGGGGGCCCGTACCAAGAGACCCAGTACTTC	CASSQGVAGGPYQETQYF
TRBV5-1	-	TRBD2	TRBJ2-5	TGCGCCAGCAGCTTGAGGCTAGCGGGAGAAGAGACCCAGTACTTC	CASSLRLAGEETQYF
TRBV9	-	-	TRBJ1-4	TGTGCCAGCAGCCGGGCGGGCCTCAGCGGGGAAAAACTGTTTTTT	CASSRAGLSGEKLFF
TRBV4-1	-	-	TRBJ1-6	TGCGCCAGCAGCCAAGATCTGAGGGGGTTGGATAATTCACCCCTCCACTTT	CASSQDLRGLDNSPLHF
TRBV28	-	-	TRBJ2-5	TGTGCCAGCAGTTATGGTGCGTCCCAAGAGACCCAGTACTTC	CASSYGASQETQYF
TRBV14	few	-	TRBJ1-3	TGTGCCAGCGCGCCGTTCTCTGGAAACACCATATATTTT	CASAPFSGNTIYF
TRBV11-1	-	-	TRBJ1-1	TGTGCCAGCAGCGGAGCGCGGGGCACTGAAGCTTTCTTT	CASSGARGTEAFF
TRBV4-3	-	-	TRBJ2-4	TGCGCCAGCAGCCAAGGGCCCTTAGGAGGGAGGAGCAAAAACATTCAGTACTTC	CASSQGPLGGRSKNIQYF
TRBV29-1	-	TRBD2	TRBJ2-1	TGCAGCGTGGGCGTAGCGGGACTCCCATACAATGAGCAGTTCTTC	CSVGVAGLPYNEQFF
TRBV30	-	-	TRBJ2-5	TGTGCCTGGACCCTCCTCGGGGTCCAGTACTTC	CAWTLLGVQYF
TRBV5-6	-	-	TRBJ1-2	TGTGCCAGCAGCTTGACTTCAGGGGACTATGGCTACACCTTC	CASSLTSGDYGYTF
TRBV7-2	few	-	TRBJ2-3	TGTGCCAGCAGCGTCTGGACTAATGCGCAGTATTTT	CASSVWTNAQYF
TRBV7-3	-	TRBD1	TRBJ2-5	TGTGCCAGCAGTCCGACAGGGTTACAAGAGACCCAGTACTTC	CASSPTGLQETQYF
TRBV5-4	-	-	TRBJ2-5	TGTGCCAGCAGCTTAGCCTCGAGGGAGACCCAGTACTTC	CASSLASRETQYF
TRBV6-5	once	TRBD2	TRBJ2-1	TGTGCCAGCAGTTACTCGCAGCGGGGGACCTACAATGAGCAGTTCTTC	CASSYSQRGTYNEQFF
TRBV15	-	TRBD2	TRBJ2-1	TGTGCCACCAGCAGACCCCAGCGGGGACTCAATGAGCAGTTCTTC	CATSRPQRGLNEQFF
TRBV30	-	TRBD2	TRBJ2-5	TGTGCCTGGAGGGAGGGACTAGCGGGGGGGCGAGAGACCCAGTACTTC	CAWREGLAGGRETQYF
TRBV7-2	few	-	TRBJ1-1	TGTGCCAGCAGCTTTAGGGGTGCGAACACTGAAGCTTTCTTT	CASSFRGANTEAFF
TRBV7-2	few	-	TRBJ2-7	TGTGCCAGCAGCTGGGGGGACAGCTCCTACGAGCAGTACTTC	CASSWGDSSYEQYF
TRBV5-8	-	TRBD1	TRBJ1-5	TGTGCCAGCAGTCCAGACAGGGGGCGCGGGCCCCAGCATTTT	CASSPDRGRGPQHF
TRBV5-1	few	TRBD1	TRBJ1-4	TGCGCCAGCAGCTTAACCGGGACAGCGACTAATGAAAAACTGTTTTTT	CASSLTGTATNEKLFF
TRBV7-6	-	TRBD2	TRBJ2-2	TGTGCCAGCAGCTCCTGGGGGACTAGCGGGGGGGCCTCGGGGGAGCTGTTTTTT	CASSSWGTSGGASGELFF
TRBV4-3	-	TRBD2	TRBJ2-3	TGCGCCAGCAGCACTGTAGCGGGAGGGATCACAGATACGCAGTATTTT	CASSTVAGGITDTQYF
TRBV5-1	-	-	TRBJ1-3	TGCGCCAGCAGCTTGGCCGGGACTTTCTCTGGAAACACCATATATTTT	CASSLAGTFSGNTIYF
TRBV5-8	-	-	TRBJ2-4	TGTGCCAGCAGCTTGTATCCCCAGTCCAAAAACATTCAGTACTTC	CASSLYPQSKNIQYF
TRBV2	-	TRBD1	TRBJ1-5	TGTGCCAGCAGTGTCCGCCGCAGGGGGAATCAGCCCCAGCATTTT	CASSVRRRGNQPQHF
TRBV4-3	-	TRBD1	TRBJ2-3	TGCGCCAGCAGCAAAGCTGGACAGGTTACCCCAGATACGCAGTATTTT	CASSKAGQVTPDTQYF
TRBV11-2	once	TRBD2	TRBJ2-3	TGTGCCAGCAGACCACTAGCGGGTACTACAGATACGCAGTATTTT	CASRPLAGTTDTQYF
TRBV5-4	-	-	TRBJ1-1	TGTGCCAGCAGCAAACGCCAGGCTTGGAACACTGAAGCTTTCTTT	CASSKRQAWNTEAFF
TRBV29-1	-	-	TRBJ1-1	TGCAGCGTTGAGACTAACACTGAAGCTTTCTTT	CSVETNTEAFF
TRBV6-5	-	-	TRBJ1-1	TGTGCCAGCAGGGGTTCGGCAGGGTTGAACACTGAAGCTTTCTTT	CASRGSAGLNTEAFF
TRBV5-1	few	-	TRBJ1-1	TGCGCCAGCAGCTTGGAAACGAGATGGACTAACACTGAAGCTTTCTTT	CASSLETRWTNTEAFF